The 25 T cell receptor beta chains below come from one sample, sequenced in a study of shared clonotypes between healthy human individuals. Sequencing was performed with immunoSEQ multiplex PCR; in TCRdb, only in-frame clones are kept and a portion is missing. The data contain 550,000 to 800,000 clones, roughly 70% of them seen just once; the ten biggest clones take up over 1.5%. Sequencing was done on a sample of memory CD4+ T cells sorted from blood. The subset: CD45RA-negative fraction. These receptors all come from a woman aged 30 to 39 in good health.

This rearrangement joins TRBV28 to TRBJ1-2; maybe TRBD1 (5 bases). Trimming removed 7 bases at V and 7 bases at J, with 16 bases between. This CDR3 is built from 13 residues. Germline-derived CDR1 and CDR2 are MDHEN and SYDVKM. CDR3 residues: CASTYDGAGGYTF. The DNA for the CDR3 is TGTGCCAGCACTTACGACGGGGCCGGTGGCTACACCTTC.

The chain couples TRBV29-1 to TRBJ2-1; the D is unclear. With 0 bases removed from V and 2 bases from J, the gap between germline ends came to 2 bases. The CDR3 sequence is 12 residues long. Germline CDR1 and CDR2: SQVTM and ANQGSEA. In nucleotides, the CDR3 is TGCAGCGTTGAAGAGACCTACAATGAGCAGTTCTTC. This gives the protein CSVEETYNEQFF.

About this clone: Other DNA sequences within the sample encode an identical CDR3. The chain carries TRBV5-1 and TRBJ1-5; D may be TRBD1 (5 bases). Germline loops: CDR1 SGHRS, CDR2 YFSETQ. This CDR3 has 15 amino acids. The V end was cut by 0 bases, the J end by 4 bases, with 11 bases between. This chain's CDR3 is CASSLGDLPNQPQHF. The CDR3 nucleotides read TGCGCCAGCAGCTTGGGGGACTTACCGAATCAGCCCCAGCATTTT.

In its sample, this clone was seen a few times. The chain combines TRBV6-6 with TRBJ2-4; TRBD2 agrees at 11 bases. J was trimmed by 5 bases and V by 11 bases; bases with no gene match: 2. This CDR3 region has 12 residues. Germline V CDR1 and CDR2: MNHNY, SVGAGI (reference sequence). CDR3 residues: CAVGLAENIQYF. The CDR3 region has the DNA TGTGCCGTGGGACTAGCGGAAAACATTCAGTACTTC.

V is TRBV4-2 and J is TRBJ2-3; D is ambiguous. Trimming removed 0 bases at V and 9 bases at J, with 7 bases between. CDR1 is LGHNA, CDR2 YNFKEQ, per germline. The CDR3 consists of 12 residues. The CDR3 coding sequence is TGTGCCAGCAGCCAAGAATCTACCACGCAGTATTTT. It encodes CASSQESTTQYF.

The rearrangement uses TRBV6-1 and TRBJ2-5; tentatively, D is TRBD1 (5 bases). CDR3 length: 14 residues. V shed 2 bases and J shed 5 bases, with 12 bases lying between them. Germline V lookup: CDR1 MNHNS, CDR2 SASEGT. The CDR3 DNA reads TGTGCCAGCAGTGAAAGGCCAGGGATGGAGACCCAGTACTTC. Residues: CASSERPGMETQYF.

The chain combines TRBV9 with TRBJ2-1; D gene uncertain. Trimming shortened V by 0 bases and J by 0 bases, and 16 bases separated the two germline ends. The germline CDR1 and CDR2 sequences are SGDLS and YYNGEE. The CDR3 consists of 18 residues. The CDR3 loop is CASSVGRAVHSSYNEQFF. The CDR3 coding sequence is TGTGCCAGCAGCGTAGGACGGGCGGTCCATAGCTCCTACAATGAGCAGTTCTTC.

The J gene is TRBJ2-1, the V gene TRBV19; 9 bases match TRBD2. Germline V lookup: CDR1 LNHDA, CDR2 SQIVND (reference sequence). Losses at the gene ends were 1 base for V and 4 bases for J; bases not matched to a gene: 8. CDR3 length: 17 amino acids. The CDR3 sequence is CASSIAPLAGRYNEQFF. CDR3 nucleotide sequence: TGTGCCAGTAGTATAGCTCCCCTAGCGGGGCGATACAATGAGCAGTTCTTC.

The V and J genes are TRBV28 and TRBJ1-1, with TRBD1 as a possible D gene (6 bases). The CDR3 extends over 18 amino acids. The germline CDR1 and CDR2 sequences are MDHEN and SYDVKM. The V end lost 7 bases, the J end lost 0 bases, and 24 bases lay between the germline ends. CDR3 loop: CASKITGGQGMLNTEAFF. In nucleotides, the CDR3 is TGTGCCAGCAAAATAACGGGAGGGCAGGGGATGCTGAACACTGAAGCTTTCTTT.

On this clone itself: The sample carries other DNA sequences with the same CDR3. This sequence joins TRBV7-9 and TRBJ1-1; D remains ambiguous. V dropped 1 base and J dropped 1 base, with 7 bases sitting between them. The CDR3 covers 14 residues. Germline V gives CDR1 SEHNR, CDR2 FQNEAQ (reference sequence). The CDR3 loop is CASSLGSGNTEAFF. For the CDR3, the DNA is TGTGCCAGCAGCTTAGGTTCGGGGAACACTGAAGCTTTCTTT. The whole variable domain, filled in from reference TRBV7-9 and TRBJ1-1, reads DTGVSQNPRHKITKRGQNVTFRCDPISEHNRLYWYRQTLGQGPEFLTYFQNEAQLEKSRLLSDRFSAERPKGSFSTLEIQRTEQGDSAMYLCASSLGSGNTEAFFGQGTRLTVV.

The chain is built from TRBV7-9 and TRBJ2-1, with a weak D call TRBD1 (5 bases). Germline assignment: CDR1 SEHNR and CDR2 FQNEAQ (reference sequence). The CDR3 has 16 amino acids. V lost 5 bases and J lost 4, with 18 bases in between. The CDR3 reads CASSPSGNRQYNEQFF. CDR3 DNA sequence: TGTGCCAGCAGCCCCTCCGGTAACCGACAGTACAATGAGCAGTTCTTC.

The chain uses TRBV2 and TRBJ2-7, with TRBD2 matching 11 bases. The CDR3 contains 15 residues. The germline CDR1 and CDR2 sequences are SNHLY and FYNNEI. The V segment lost 5 bases and the J segment 5 bases; nucleotides outside the gene matches: 8. This CDR3 reads CASSQLAGAPNEQYF. CDR3 nucleotides: TGTGCCAGCAGTCAACTAGCGGGAGCACCCAACGAGCAGTACTTC.

V gene TRBV29-1 combines with J gene TRBJ1-1, with D maybe TRBD1 (5 bases). V dropped 0 bases and J dropped 3 bases, with 8 bases sitting between them. From germline, CDR1 is SQVTM and CDR2 ANQGSEA. The CDR3 has 13 residues. This CDR3 is CSVEETEYTEAFF. The CDR3, as DNA: TGCAGCGTTGAAGAGACAGAGTACACTGAAGCTTTCTTT.

This chain uses TRBV28 with TRBJ1-3; 7 bases are a match to TRBD1. The CDR3 contains 17 residues. The junction had 12 bases not matched to a gene; V was cut back by 7 bases and J by 0 bases. Germline V CDR1 and CDR2: MDHEN, SYDVKM. The CDR3 DNA reads as TGTGCCAGCACAGACCCCGGGACAGTTTTCTCTGGAAACACCATATATTTT. Translation gives CASTDPGTVFSGNTIYF.

J is TRBJ1-5 and V is TRBV10-3; tentatively, D is TRBD1 (5 bases). The CDR3 length is 15 residues. CDR1 is ENHRY and CDR2 is SYGVKD in the germline V gene. Trimming left V 4 bases short and J 3 bases short, with 13 bases between. The CDR3 spells CAISAQGSDNQPQHF. CDR3 sequence (DNA): TGTGCCATCAGTGCGCAGGGTAGTGACAATCAGCCCCAGCATTTT.

In regard to this clone: This clone may be a read error of a much larger clone one base away. The same CDR3 is also encoded by other DNA sequences in this sample. The chain recombines TRBV7-9 with TRBJ2-5; no clear D gene. V gave up 5 bases and J gave up 4 bases, with 5 bases separating them. The V gene's germline CDR1 is SEHNR and CDR2 FQNEAQ (reference sequence). This CDR3 is built from 11 residues. CDR3 nucleotides: TGTGCCAGCAGCCCGGGAGAGACCCAGTACTTC. It encodes CASSPGETQYF.

The sample holds a few counts of this clone. This chain joins TRBV19 and TRBJ1-5, with D possibly matching TRBD1 (5 bases). Germline CDR1 and CDR2: LNHDA and SQIVND (reference sequence). The CDR3 loop spans 16 amino acids. Trimming pared 3 bases from V and 2 bases from J, leaving 14 bases between. CDR3 coding DNA: TGTGCCAGTAGTATGTGGGTGACAGCAGGCAATCAGCCCCAGCATTTT. Its protein product is CASSMWVTAGNQPQHF.

This chain links TRBV5-4 with TRBJ1-2; TRBD1 aligns across 7 bases. Losses at the gene ends were 4 bases for V and 5 bases for J; bases not matched to a gene: 5. From germline, CDR1 is SGHNT and CDR2 YYREEE (reference sequence). This CDR3 contains 13 residues. The CDR3 region is CASSQGQRYGYTF. Written as DNA, the CDR3 is TGTGCCAGCAGCCAGGGACAGCGTTATGGCTACACCTTC. The entire variable domain, with the rest obtained from reference TRBV5-4 and TRBJ1-2, is as follows: ETGVTQSPTHLIKTRGQQVTLRCSSQSGHNTVSWYQQALGQGPQFIFQYYREEENGRGNFPPRFSGLQFPNYSSELNVNALELDDSALYLCASSQGQRYGYTFGSGTRLTVV.

CDR3 nucleotide sequence: TGTGCCAGCAGCTCCTCAGTAGGCTACACCTTC. Its protein product is CASSSSVGYTF. V usage is TRBV7-2 and J usage is TRBJ1-2; D gene unclear. The V gene's germline CDR1 is SGHTA and CDR2 FQGNSA. This CDR3 contains 11 residues. V gave up 4 bases and J gave up 8 bases, with 8 bases separating them.

The chain links TRBV5-1 to TRBJ1-4; a weak D match, TRBD1 (6 bases). Between the trimmed V and J ends, which lost 4 bases and 6 bases, there was a span of 13 bases. The CDR3 runs 14 residues. Germline assignment: CDR1 SGHRS and CDR2 YFSETQ. In DNA form, the CDR3 reads TGCGCCAGCAGCCTGGACAGCCCGGATGAAAAACTGTTTTTT. This sequence encodes CASSLDSPDEKLFF.

The J gene is TRBJ2-1, the V gene TRBV7-3; 9 positions agree with TRBD2. The V gene's germline CDR1 is SGHTA and CDR2 FQGTGA. After removal of 2 bases from V and 1 base from J, the junction contained 12 bases not matched to a gene. The CDR3 sequence is 19 residues long. The CDR3 sequence: CASSLEMGSGSGSYNEQFF. As DNA, the CDR3 is TGTGCCAGCAGCTTAGAAATGGGTAGCGGGAGTGGGTCCTACAATGAGCAGTTCTTC.

The V call is TRBV7-2, the J call TRBJ2-6; D is possibly TRBD1 (6 bases). Between the trimmed V and J ends, which lost 4 bases and 0 bases, there was a span of 13 bases. This CDR3 spans 17 amino acids. Germline V gene sequence: CDR1 SGHTA, CDR2 FQGNSA. The CDR3 bases are TGTGCCAGCAGCTACGGGACAACAATCTCTGGGGCCAACGTCCTGACTTTC. Its protein is CASSYGTTISGANVLTF.

This sequence joins TRBV18 and TRBJ2-1; tentatively, D is TRBD1 (5 bases). From germline, CDR1 is KGHSH and CDR2 LQKENI. Trimming removed 5 bases from V and 2 bases from J, with 13 bases in between. The CDR3 consists of 15 residues. CDR3 in DNA: TGTGCCAGCTCATATAGTCAGGGCACCTACAATGAGCAGTTCTTC. Its protein product is CASSYSQGTYNEQFF.

DNA for the CDR3: TGTGCCAGCAGCCAGAACGGGTGGAACACTGAAGCTTTCTTT. Encoded protein: CASSQNGWNTEAFF. This chain connects TRBV14 to TRBJ1-1; D gene ambiguous. The V and J ends lost 3 bases and 1 base respectively, with 9 bases between them. The length of the CDR3 is 14 residues. Germline V CDR1 and CDR2: SGHDN, FVKESK.

The chain has TRBV29-1 and TRBJ2-7; TRBD1 aligns across 9 bases. The CDR3 runs to 14 residues. With V trimmed by 7 bases and J by 3 bases, 10 bases remained unmatched. Germline V lookup: CDR1 SQVTM, CDR2 ANQGSEA. The CDR3 sequence: CSARPGQGNYEQYF. In nucleotides, the CDR3 is TGCAGCGCTCGCCCGGGACAGGGAAACTACGAGCAGTACTTC.